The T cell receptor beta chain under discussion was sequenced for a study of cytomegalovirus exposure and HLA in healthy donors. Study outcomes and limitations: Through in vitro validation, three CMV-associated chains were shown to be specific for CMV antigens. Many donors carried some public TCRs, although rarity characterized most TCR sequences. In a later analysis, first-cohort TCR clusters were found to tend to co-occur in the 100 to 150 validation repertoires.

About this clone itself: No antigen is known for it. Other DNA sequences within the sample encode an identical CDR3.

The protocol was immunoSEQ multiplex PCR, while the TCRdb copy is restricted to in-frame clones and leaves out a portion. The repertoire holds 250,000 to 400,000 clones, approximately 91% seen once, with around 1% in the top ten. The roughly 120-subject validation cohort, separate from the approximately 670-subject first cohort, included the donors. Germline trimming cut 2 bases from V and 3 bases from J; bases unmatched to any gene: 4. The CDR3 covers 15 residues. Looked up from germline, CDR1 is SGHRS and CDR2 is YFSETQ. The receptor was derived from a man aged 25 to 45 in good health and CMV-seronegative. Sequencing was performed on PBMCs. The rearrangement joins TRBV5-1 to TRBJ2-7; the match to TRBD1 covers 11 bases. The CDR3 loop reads CASSLAGTGGYEQYF. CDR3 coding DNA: TGCGCCAGCAGCTTAGCCGGGACAGGGGGCTACGAGCAGTACTTC.